The source of this TCR beta chain is a study of control samples from healthy donors and cancer patients. Clones were read by immunoSEQ multiplex PCR, and TCRdb kept only the in-frame ones, dropping some. The table has approximately 170,000 clones, 70% to 90% seen once; the top ten hold over 4%. V shed 1 base and J shed 8 bases, with 8 bases lying between them. The CDR3 length is 12 residues. CDR1 SGHDN and CDR2 FVKESK come from the germline V gene. This sequence originates from a woman in her twenties or thirties in good health. Sequenced: blood. The V gene is TRBV14, the J gene TRBJ1-2, with D hard to call. CDR3 region: CASSQGSEGYTF. CDR3 sequence (DNA): TGTGCCAGCAGCCAAGGCAGTGAGGGCTACACCTTC. Filled out from reference TRBV14 and TRBJ1-2, the complete variable domain reads EAGVTQFPSHSVIEKGQTVTLRCDPISGHDNLYWYRRVMGKEIKFLLHFVKESKQDESGMPNNRFLAERTGGTYSTLKVQPAELEDSGVYFCASSQGSEGYTFGSGTRLTVV.